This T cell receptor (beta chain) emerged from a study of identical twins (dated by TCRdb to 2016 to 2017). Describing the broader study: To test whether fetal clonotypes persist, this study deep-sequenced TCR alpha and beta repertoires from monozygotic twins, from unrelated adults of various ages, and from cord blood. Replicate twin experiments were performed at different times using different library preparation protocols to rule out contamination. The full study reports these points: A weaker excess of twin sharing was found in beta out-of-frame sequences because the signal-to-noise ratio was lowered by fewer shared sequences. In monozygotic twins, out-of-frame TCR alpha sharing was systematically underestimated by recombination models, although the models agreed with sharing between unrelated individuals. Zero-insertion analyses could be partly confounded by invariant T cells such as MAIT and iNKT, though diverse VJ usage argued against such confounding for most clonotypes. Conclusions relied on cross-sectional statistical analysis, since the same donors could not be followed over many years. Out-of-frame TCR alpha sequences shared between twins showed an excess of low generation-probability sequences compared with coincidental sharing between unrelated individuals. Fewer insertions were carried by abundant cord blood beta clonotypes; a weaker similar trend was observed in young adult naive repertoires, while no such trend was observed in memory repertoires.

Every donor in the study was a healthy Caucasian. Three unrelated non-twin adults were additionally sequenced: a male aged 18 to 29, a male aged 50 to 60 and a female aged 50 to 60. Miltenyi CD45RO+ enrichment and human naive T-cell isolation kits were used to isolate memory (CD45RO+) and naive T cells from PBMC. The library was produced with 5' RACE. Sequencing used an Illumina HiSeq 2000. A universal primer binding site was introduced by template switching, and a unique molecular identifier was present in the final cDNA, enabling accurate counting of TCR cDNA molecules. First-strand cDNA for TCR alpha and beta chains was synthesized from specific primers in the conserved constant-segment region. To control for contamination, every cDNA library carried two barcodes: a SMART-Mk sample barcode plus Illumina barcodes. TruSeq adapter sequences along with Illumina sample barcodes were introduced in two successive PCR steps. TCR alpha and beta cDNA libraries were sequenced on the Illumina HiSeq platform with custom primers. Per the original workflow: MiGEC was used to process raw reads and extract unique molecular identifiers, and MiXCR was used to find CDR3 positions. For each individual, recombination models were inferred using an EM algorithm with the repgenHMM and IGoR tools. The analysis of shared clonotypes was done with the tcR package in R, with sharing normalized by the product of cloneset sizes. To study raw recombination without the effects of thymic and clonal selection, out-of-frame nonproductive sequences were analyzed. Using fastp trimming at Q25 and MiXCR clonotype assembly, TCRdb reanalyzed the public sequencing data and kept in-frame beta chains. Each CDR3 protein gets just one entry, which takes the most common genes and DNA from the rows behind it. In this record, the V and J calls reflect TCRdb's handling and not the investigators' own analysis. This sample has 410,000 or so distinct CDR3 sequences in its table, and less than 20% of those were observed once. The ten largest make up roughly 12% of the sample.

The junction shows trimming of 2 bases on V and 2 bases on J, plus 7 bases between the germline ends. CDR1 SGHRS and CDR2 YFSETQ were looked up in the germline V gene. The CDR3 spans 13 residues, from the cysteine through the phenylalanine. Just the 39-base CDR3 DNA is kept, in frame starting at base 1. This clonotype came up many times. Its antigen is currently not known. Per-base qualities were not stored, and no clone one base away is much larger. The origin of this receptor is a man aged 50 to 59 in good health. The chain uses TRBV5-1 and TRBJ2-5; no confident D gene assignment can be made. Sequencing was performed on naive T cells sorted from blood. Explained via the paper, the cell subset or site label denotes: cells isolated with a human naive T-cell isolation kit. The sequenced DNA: TGCGCCAGCAGCTTAGCCAGTCAAGAGACCCAGTACTTC. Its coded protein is CASSLASQETQYF. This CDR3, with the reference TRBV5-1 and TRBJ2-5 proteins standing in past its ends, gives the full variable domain KAGVTQTPRYLIKTRGQQVTLSCSPISGHRSVSWYQQTPGQGLQFLFEYFSETQRNKGNFPGRFSGRQFSNSRSEMNVSTLELGDSALYLCASSLASQETQYFGPGTRLLVL.